The clone carrying this T cell receptor (beta chain) was seen only a few times. Its antigen remains unknown. This record comes from a study of cytomegalovirus exposure and HLA in healthy donors. Study-wide results and caveats: An apparent linkage of common viral pathogens to several of the most significant clusters emerged in a later analysis. Many donors carried some public TCRs, although rarity characterized most TCR sequences.

The CDR3 loop spans 10 amino acids. Trimming left V 3 bases short and J 12 bases short, with 9 bases between. Germline V lookup: CDR1 SNHLY, CDR2 FYNNEI. The PCR made use of 60 Vbeta and 13 Jbeta primers. TCRdb keeps only in-frame clones here, not all; method: immunoSEQ multiplex PCR. The sample includes 130,000 or so clones, 81% of them seen just once. V and J are TRBV2 and TRBJ2-7, with D uncertain. The source material was PBMCs. This clonotype originated in a woman in her forties in good health and CMV-seronegative. CDR3 amino acids: CASSDTIGYF. For the CDR3, the DNA is TGTGCCAGCAGTGATACCATCGGGTACTTC. Based on the CDR3 plus reference TRBV2 and TRBJ2-7, the full variable domain is EPEVTQTPSHQVTQMGQEVILRCVPISNHLYFYWYRQILGQKVEFLVSFYNNEISEKSEIFDDQFSVERPDGSNFTLKIRSTKLEDSAMYFCASSDTIGYFGPGTRLTVT.